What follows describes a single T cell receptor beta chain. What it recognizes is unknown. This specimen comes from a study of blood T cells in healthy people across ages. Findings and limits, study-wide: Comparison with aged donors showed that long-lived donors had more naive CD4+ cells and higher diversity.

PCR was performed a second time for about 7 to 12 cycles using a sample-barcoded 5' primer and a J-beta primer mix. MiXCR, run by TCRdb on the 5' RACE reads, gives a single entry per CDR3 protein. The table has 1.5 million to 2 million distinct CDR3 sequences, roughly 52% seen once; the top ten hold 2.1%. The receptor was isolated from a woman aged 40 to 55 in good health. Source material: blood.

This chain's CDR3 is CASSGYRADSPLHF. The CDR3 region has the DNA TGTGCCAGCAGTGGGTACAGGGCGGACTCACCCCTCCACTTT. The rearrangement joins TRBV2 to TRBJ1-6; perhaps TRBD1 as D (6 bases). Germline CDR1 SNHLY, CDR2 FYNNEI. This CDR3 contains 14 residues. Trimming removed 4 bases from V and 10 bases from J, with 14 bases in between.